The 10 T cell receptor beta chains listed next were all sequenced from one sample in a study of T cell changes during pregnancy in multiple sclerosis. The data were produced by immunoSEQ multiplex PCR, yet TCRdb's version contains in-frame clones alone and is incomplete. The sample holds 50,000 to 80,000 clones; roughly 92% are singletons and the top ten take 1.4%. The source material was peripheral blood, sampled in the second trimester of pregnancy. These receptors were obtained from a female donor with multiple sclerosis, enrolled in a pregnancy study.

V is TRBV7-9 and J is TRBJ2-7, with D possibly being TRBD1 (5 bases). Germline V gene sequence: CDR1 SEHNR, CDR2 FQNEAQ (reference sequence). CDR3 length equals 12 residues. Trimming cost V 0 bases and J 7 bases, with 7 bases left between them. The CDR3 DNA reads as TGTGCCAGCAGCTTAGCTAGGGGTGAGCAGTACTTC. Translating gives CASSLARGEQYF.

This clone came up once. This chain uses TRBV6-1 with TRBJ1-2, with TRBD1 matching 7 bases. Germline V CDR1 and CDR2: MNHNS, SASEGT. This CDR3 is 14 amino acids long. The trim removed 5 bases at V and 3 bases at J, leaving 6 bases unmatched. CDR3 loop: CASSSRDRDYGYTF. The CDR3 region has the DNA TGTGCCAGCAGTTCGAGAGACAGGGACTATGGCTACACCTTC.

The chain has TRBV7-9 and TRBJ2-3; TRBD2 matches at 7 bases. The V and J ends lost 3 bases and 1 base, in that order; junction bases with no gene match: 1. The germline CDR1 and CDR2 sequences are SEHNR and FQNEAQ (reference sequence). The length of the CDR3 is 14 residues. DNA for the CDR3: TGTGCCAGCAGCTTCCTAGCGGGCACAGATACGCAGTATTTT. Translated: CASSFLAGTDTQYF.

The chain's CDR3 is CASSQPGGWGTQYF. The CDR3 coding sequence is TGTGCCAGCAGTCAACCAGGGGGGTGGGGGACGCAGTATTTT. The chain couples TRBV28 to TRBJ2-3; weak D call: TRBD1 (7 bases). The CDR3 has 14 amino acids. Trimming left V 5 bases short and J 9 bases short, with 18 bases between. Germline CDR1 MDHEN, CDR2 SYDVKM.

This clone appeared a single time. The chain uses TRBV7-7 and TRBJ2-1, with D hard to call. Germline CDR1 SSHAT, CDR2 FNYEAQ (reference sequence). This CDR3 is 15 amino acids long. V gave up 0 bases and J gave up 8 bases, with 14 bases separating them. In DNA form, the CDR3 reads TGTGCCAGCAGCTTAGCTCCTAGTTCAAAAGATGAGCAGTTCTTC. Amino acids: CASSLAPSSKDEQFF.

CDR3 sequence reads: CSAKERETQYF. CDR3 sequence (DNA): TGCAGTGCTAAGGAGCGAGAGACCCAGTACTTC. This chain uses TRBV20-1 with TRBJ2-5; unclear D gene. This CDR3 has 11 residues. The V end was cut by 4 bases, the J end by 4 bases, with 7 bases between. From germline, CDR1 is DFQATT and CDR2 SNEGSKA (reference sequence).

The chain couples TRBV10-3 to TRBJ2-7, with 12 bases lining up with TRBD2. Germline loops: CDR1 ENHRY, CDR2 SYGVKD. V shed 7 bases and J 3 bases; nucleotides not matched to a gene: 7. This CDR3 comprises 15 residues. This CDR3 is CAINPTSGSVYEQYF. DNA for the CDR3: TGTGCCATCAACCCGACTAGCGGGAGCGTCTACGAGCAGTACTTC.

The chain couples TRBV4-2 to TRBJ2-6; 9 bases are shared with TRBD1. This CDR3 has 18 residues. J was trimmed by 1 base and V by 2 bases; bases with no gene match: 6. In germline, CDR1 is LGHNA, CDR2 YNFKEQ. The CDR3 sequence: CASSQYRGRISGANVLTF. CDR3 coding DNA: TGTGCCAGCAGCCAATACAGGGGGCGGATATCTGGGGCCAACGTCCTGACTTTC.

This clone appeared once. This chain connects TRBV7-9 to TRBJ1-4, with TRBD1 matching over 7 bases. Per the germline V gene, CDR1 is SEHNR and CDR2 is FQNEAQ (reference sequence). The CDR3 contains 13 residues. With 5 bases clipped from V and 7 bases from J, the junction kept 4 bases outside the gene matches. The CDR3 reads CASSPDRVEKLFF. CDR3 in DNA: TGTGCCAGCAGCCCCGACAGGGTTGAAAAACTGTTTTTT.

V is TRBV7-9 and J is TRBJ1-2; D is unclear. CDR1 SEHNR and CDR2 FQNEAQ come from the germline V gene (reference sequence). The V end lost 5 bases, the J end lost 10 bases, and 26 bases lay between the germline ends. This CDR3 has 16 residues. The CDR3 loop is CASSNAMWSSLLDYTF. The CDR3, as DNA: TGTGCCAGCAGCAACGCTATGTGGTCTTCGTTGCTAGACTACACCTTC.